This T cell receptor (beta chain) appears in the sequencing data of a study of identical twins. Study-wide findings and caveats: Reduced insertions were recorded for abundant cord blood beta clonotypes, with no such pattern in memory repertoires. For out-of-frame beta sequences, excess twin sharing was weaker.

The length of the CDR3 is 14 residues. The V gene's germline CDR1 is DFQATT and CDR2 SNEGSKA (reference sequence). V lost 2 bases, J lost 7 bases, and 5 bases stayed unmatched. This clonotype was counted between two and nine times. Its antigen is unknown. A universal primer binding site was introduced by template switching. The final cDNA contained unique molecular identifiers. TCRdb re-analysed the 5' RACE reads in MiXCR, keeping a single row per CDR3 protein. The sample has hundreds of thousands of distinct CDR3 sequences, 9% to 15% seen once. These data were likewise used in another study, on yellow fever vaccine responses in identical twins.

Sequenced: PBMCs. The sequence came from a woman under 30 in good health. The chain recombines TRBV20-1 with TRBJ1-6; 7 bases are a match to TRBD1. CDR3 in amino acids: CSARRQGVNSPLHF. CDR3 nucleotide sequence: TGCAGTGCTAGAAGACAGGGAGTGAATTCACCCCTCCACTTT.